This is a list of T cell receptor beta chains from one sample in a study of cytomegalovirus exposure and HLA in healthy donors. Some clones are missing from TCRdb's copy, which holds only in-frame ones; the method was immunoSEQ multiplex PCR. The table lists around 92,000 clones, around 80% of them singletons. Material: PBMCs. These receptors originate from a man younger than 30 in good health and CMV-seronegative. CDR3s include the opening cysteine and the closing phenylalanine or tryptophan. Fields, in order: clone size, D gene, V gene, J gene, CDR3 DNA, CDR3 protein. The D gene is left open where the match is weak. The size field is filled for only some rows; it gives once, few, many or a size class.

clone_size: -
d_call: -
v_call: TRBV5-8
j_call: TRBJ1-5
cdr3_nt: TGTGCCAGCAGCTGGGCGGCGGGTCAGCCCCAGCATTTT
cdr3_aa: CASSWAAGQPQHF

clone_size: -
d_call: -
v_call: TRBV30
j_call: TRBJ2-1
cdr3_nt: TGTGCCTGGAATGGCGGGACAGAAAATGAGCAGTTCTTC
cdr3_aa: CAWNGGTENEQFF

clone_size: -
d_call: TRBD2
v_call: TRBV5-8
j_call: TRBJ2-3
cdr3_nt: TGTGCCAGCAGCCCCTGGACTAGCGGGGAAACAGATACGCAGTATTTT
cdr3_aa: CASSPWTSGETDTQYF

clone_size: few
d_call: TRBD1
v_call: TRBV5-6
j_call: TRBJ1-4
cdr3_nt: TGTGCCAGCACTCAGGGGGAATGGGGAGAAAAACTGTTTTTT
cdr3_aa: CASTQGEWGEKLFF

clone_size: -
d_call: -
v_call: TRBV7-9
j_call: TRBJ1-2
cdr3_nt: TGTGCCAGCAGCCCCGAAGCGGGGTATGGCTACACCTTC
cdr3_aa: CASSPEAGYGYTF

clone_size: -
d_call: -
v_call: TRBV6-5
j_call: TRBJ2-2
cdr3_nt: TGTGCCAGCAGTGCCGGACAGACGCGTGAGCTGTTTTTT
cdr3_aa: CASSAGQTRELFF

clone_size: -
d_call: TRBD2
v_call: TRBV9
j_call: TRBJ2-3
cdr3_nt: TGTGCCAGCAGCCTGAGCGGGACTAGCACAGATACGCAGTATTTT
cdr3_aa: CASSLSGTSTDTQYF

clone_size: few
d_call: TRBD1
v_call: TRBV5-1
j_call: TRBJ1-1
cdr3_nt: TGCGCCAGCAGCCCGAAGGGACAGGGGGCCCGAGCTTTCTTT
cdr3_aa: CASSPKGQGARAFF

clone_size: -
d_call: -
v_call: TRBV2
j_call: TRBJ2-7
cdr3_nt: TGTGCCAGCAGTAGAGACAGGAGCTCCTACGAGCAGTACTTC
cdr3_aa: CASSRDRSSYEQYF

clone_size: -
d_call: -
v_call: TRBV10-2
j_call: TRBJ1-1
cdr3_nt: TGCGCCAGCAGTGAGTTTATCTCGGGGGCTGAAGCTTTCTTT
cdr3_aa: CASSEFISGAEAFF

clone_size: once
d_call: -
v_call: TRBV29-1
j_call: TRBJ2-1
cdr3_nt: TGCAGCGTTGACGGTCTCGGACAGTACTCCTACAATGAGCAGTTCTTC
cdr3_aa: CSVDGLGQYSYNEQFF

clone_size: few
d_call: -
v_call: TRBV9
j_call: TRBJ1-3
cdr3_nt: TGTGCCAGCAGCCCCCAGCGGCGGGGAAACACCATATATTTT
cdr3_aa: CASSPQRRGNTIYF

clone_size: -
d_call: TRBD1
v_call: TRBV11-2
j_call: TRBJ2-5
cdr3_nt: TGTGCCAGCAGCTTAACGACAGGGGGCCAAGAGACCCAGTACTTC
cdr3_aa: CASSLTTGGQETQYF

clone_size: -
d_call: -
v_call: TRBV11-2
j_call: TRBJ1-1
cdr3_nt: TGTGCCAGCAGCTTAGGCAGAACTGAAGCTTTCTTT
cdr3_aa: CASSLGRTEAFF

clone_size: -
d_call: -
v_call: TRBV6-1
j_call: TRBJ1-1
cdr3_nt: TGTGCCAGCAGTGAATTCCTGGGGGGCACTGAAGCTTTCTTT
cdr3_aa: CASSEFLGGTEAFF

clone_size: -
d_call: -
v_call: TRBV10-1
j_call: TRBJ2-2
cdr3_nt: TGCGCCAGCAGAGCAATCATGAACACCGGGGAGCTGTTTTTT
cdr3_aa: CASRAIMNTGELFF

clone_size: -
d_call: -
v_call: TRBV25-1
j_call: TRBJ1-1
cdr3_nt: TGTGCCAGCAGTGAGGGGGGGGGAGGTAATGAAGCTTTCTTT
cdr3_aa: CASSEGGGGNEAFF

clone_size: -
d_call: TRBD1
v_call: TRBV6-6
j_call: TRBJ2-7
cdr3_nt: TGTGCCAGCAGTTTCCGGACAGGGGTCTCCTACGAGCAGTACTTC
cdr3_aa: CASSFRTGVSYEQYF

clone_size: once
d_call: TRBD1
v_call: TRBV27
j_call: TRBJ2-5
cdr3_nt: TGTGCCAGCAGTCCGGGACAGGGGGCTTTTGGGGAGACCCAGTACTTC
cdr3_aa: CASSPGQGAFGETQYF

clone_size: -
d_call: -
v_call: TRBV4-1
j_call: TRBJ2-7
cdr3_nt: TGCGCCAGCAGCCAAGATGGGTCAGGCGCCGAGCAGTACTTC
cdr3_aa: CASSQDGSGAEQYF

clone_size: -
d_call: TRBD1
v_call: TRBV13
j_call: TRBJ1-1
cdr3_nt: TGTGCCAGCAGCTTAGAACAGGGGGTAGGGATGAACACTGAAGCTTTCTTT
cdr3_aa: CASSLEQGVGMNTEAFF

clone_size: -
d_call: -
v_call: TRBV27
j_call: TRBJ2-5
cdr3_nt: TGTGCCAGCAGTTCCCTCACCGTATTAAAAGGCGGTAAATTAGAGACCCAGTACTTC
cdr3_aa: CASSSLTVLKGGKLETQYF

clone_size: -
d_call: TRBD1
v_call: TRBV27
j_call: TRBJ2-7
cdr3_nt: TGTGCCAGCAGCCAGGGACAGTACTCCTACGAGCAGTACTTC
cdr3_aa: CASSQGQYSYEQYF

clone_size: -
d_call: TRBD1
v_call: TRBV6-6
j_call: TRBJ1-1
cdr3_nt: TGTGCCAGCAGTCCCCAGGGGGCGATGAGCACTGAAGCTTTCTTT
cdr3_aa: CASSPQGAMSTEAFF

clone_size: -
d_call: TRBD1
v_call: TRBV4-2
j_call: TRBJ1-1
cdr3_nt: TGTGCCAGCAGCCCCGGGACAGGGAACACTGAAGCTTTCTTT
cdr3_aa: CASSPGTGNTEAFF

clone_size: -
d_call: TRBD1
v_call: TRBV11-2
j_call: TRBJ1-2
cdr3_nt: TGTGCCAGCAGCTCCCCCGGGACAGCTTTTGTTAACTATGGCTACACCTTC
cdr3_aa: CASSSPGTAFVNYGYTF

clone_size: -
d_call: -
v_call: TRBV28
j_call: TRBJ2-3
cdr3_nt: TGTGCCAGCAGTCCAACCTATCCTCGGCGGATAGCAGATACGCAGTATTTT
cdr3_aa: CASSPTYPRRIADTQYF

clone_size: -
d_call: TRBD1
v_call: TRBV19
j_call: TRBJ2-7
cdr3_nt: TGTGCCAGTAGTATCTTCCAGGGGGAATCCTACGAGCAGTACTTC
cdr3_aa: CASSIFQGESYEQYF

clone_size: -
d_call: -
v_call: TRBV4-2
j_call: TRBJ2-7
cdr3_nt: TGTGCCAGCAGCCAAGCGGGGGCCTACGAGCAGTACTTC
cdr3_aa: CASSQAGAYEQYF

clone_size: once
d_call: TRBD1
v_call: TRBV5-4
j_call: TRBJ1-2
cdr3_nt: TGTGCCAGCAGCTATAAGGGACAGACGGTTTATGGCTACACCTTC
cdr3_aa: CASSYKGQTVYGYTF

clone_size: few
d_call: TRBD2
v_call: TRBV27
j_call: TRBJ2-3
cdr3_nt: TGTGCCAGCAGTTTGGTCGGGGGGTGGTCAGATACGCAGTATTTT
cdr3_aa: CASSLVGGWSDTQYF

clone_size: -
d_call: -
v_call: TRBV6-5
j_call: TRBJ2-7
cdr3_nt: TGTGCCAGCTCTAGCCCGGGATACGAGCAGTACTTC
cdr3_aa: CASSSPGYEQYF

clone_size: -
d_call: TRBD2
v_call: TRBV4-2
j_call: TRBJ2-7
cdr3_nt: TGTGCCAGCAGCCATGAACTAGCGGGGGGTTCCTACGAGCAGTACTTC
cdr3_aa: CASSHELAGGSYEQYF

clone_size: -
d_call: TRBD1
v_call: TRBV5-1
j_call: TRBJ1-4
cdr3_nt: TGCGCCAGCAGCTCCGACAGGGGAGCGACTAATGAAAAACTGTTTTTT
cdr3_aa: CASSSDRGATNEKLFF

clone_size: once
d_call: TRBD1
v_call: TRBV29-1
j_call: TRBJ1-5
cdr3_nt: TGCAGCGTGGCAAGGACAGGGGGCGATCAGCCCCAGCATTTT
cdr3_aa: CSVARTGGDQPQHF

clone_size: once
d_call: TRBD2
v_call: TRBV9
j_call: TRBJ2-3
cdr3_nt: TGTGCCAGCAGCGTAGGGACTAGCGGCACAGATACGCAGTATTTT
cdr3_aa: CASSVGTSGTDTQYF

clone_size: -
d_call: TRBD1
v_call: TRBV11-2
j_call: TRBJ2-6
cdr3_nt: TGTGCCAGCAGCTTATCGGACAGGGTGAGCTCTGGGGCCAACGTCCTGACTTTC
cdr3_aa: CASSLSDRVSSGANVLTF

clone_size: -
d_call: TRBD1
v_call: TRBV5-1
j_call: TRBJ2-2
cdr3_nt: TGCGCCAGCAGCTGGACAGGGGTTAAGGTTCTCGCGAACACCGGGGAGCTGTTTTTT
cdr3_aa: CASSWTGVKVLANTGELFF

clone_size: -
d_call: TRBD1
v_call: TRBV11-2
j_call: TRBJ2-1
cdr3_nt: TGTGCCAGCAGCTTAGATCGTCGACAGGGAATCATAAACAATGAGCAGTTCTTC
cdr3_aa: CASSLDRRQGIINNEQFF

clone_size: -
d_call: -
v_call: TRBV7-8
j_call: TRBJ1-6
cdr3_nt: TGTGCCAGCAGCTTCGGGGAGGGAAATTCACCCCTCCACTTT
cdr3_aa: CASSFGEGNSPLHF

clone_size: -
d_call: -
v_call: TRBV7-9
j_call: TRBJ1-6
cdr3_nt: TGTGCCAGCAGCTTAGCTGGACAAGAGGATTCACCCCTCCACTTT
cdr3_aa: CASSLAGQEDSPLHF

clone_size: -
d_call: -
v_call: TRBV29-1
j_call: TRBJ1-1
cdr3_nt: TGCAGCGTTGGGGAGGGCGAGAACACTGAAGCTTTCTTT
cdr3_aa: CSVGEGENTEAFF

clone_size: -
d_call: TRBD1
v_call: TRBV5-1
j_call: TRBJ2-7
cdr3_nt: TGCGCCACCAAGTTGGACAGGACACCCTCCTACGAGCAGTACTTC
cdr3_aa: CATKLDRTPSYEQYF

clone_size: -
d_call: TRBD1
v_call: TRBV27
j_call: TRBJ2-7
cdr3_nt: TGTGCCAGCAGTCACTACAGGGGCGACGAGCAGTACTTC
cdr3_aa: CASSHYRGDEQYF

clone_size: -
d_call: -
v_call: TRBV15
j_call: TRBJ1-1
cdr3_nt: TGTGCCACCAGCAGAGATGGAGGGAACACTGAAGCTTTCTTT
cdr3_aa: CATSRDGGNTEAFF

clone_size: -
d_call: -
v_call: TRBV27
j_call: TRBJ2-7
cdr3_nt: TGTGCCAGCAGTTCCCCGGGATACGAGCAGTACTTC
cdr3_aa: CASSSPGYEQYF

clone_size: -
d_call: -
v_call: TRBV5-8
j_call: TRBJ2-7
cdr3_nt: TGTGCCAGCAGCTTGCTCGAGCAGTACTTC
cdr3_aa: CASSLLEQYF

clone_size: -
d_call: TRBD1
v_call: TRBV19
j_call: TRBJ2-3
cdr3_nt: TGTGCCAGTAGTTTGGATGGCCCGGGACAGGGTGCAACAGATACGCAGTATTTT
cdr3_aa: CASSLDGPGQGATDTQYF

clone_size: -
d_call: TRBD1
v_call: TRBV5-1
j_call: TRBJ2-5
cdr3_nt: TGCGCCAGCAGCTTGGCCGGTCCGGGACAGGGGGCGCGAGAGACCCAGTACTTC
cdr3_aa: CASSLAGPGQGARETQYF

clone_size: few
d_call: -
v_call: TRBV7-8
j_call: TRBJ1-4
cdr3_nt: TGTGCCAGCAGCTTACGTCGGGGGGCGACTAATGAAAAACTGTTTTTT
cdr3_aa: CASSLRRGATNEKLFF

clone_size: -
d_call: TRBD2
v_call: TRBV4-1
j_call: TRBJ2-7
cdr3_nt: TGCGCCAGCAGCCGGGCTAGCGGGTACTACGAGCAGTACTTC
cdr3_aa: CASSRASGYYEQYF